This T cell receptor beta chain comes out of a study of brain T cells in children with intractable seizures. General study points: Only CDR3 sequence similarity suggested viral specificity, without known HCMV serostatus.

Specified time point: blood from clinic visit 5 months post-surgery; TSC patient then seizure free. Sequencing was limited to surgery cases with top T cell transcript signatures in brain tissue. Before surgery, patients took at least one anti-epileptic drug. On this clone itself: The antigen is not known.

V lost 0 bases, J lost 9 bases, and 10 bases lay in between. This CDR3 contains 13 residues. The germline gives CDR1 SGHDT, CDR2 YYEEEE. Produced via immunoSEQ multiplex PCR; TCRdb's table is partial and in-frame only. The data show about 350,000 clones, over 90% seen once. The receptor comes from a boy under two years old with tuberous sclerosis and intractable seizures. V gene TRBV5-6 combines with J gene TRBJ2-1; D remains unclear. The sequencing here drew on peripheral blood, taken roughly 5 months after surgery. CDR3 loop: CASSLAPLSEQFF. CDR3 DNA sequence: TGTGCCAGCAGCTTGGCCCCTCTCAGTGAGCAGTTCTTC.